The 7 T cell receptor beta chains given below trace back to one sample, sequenced in a study of blood T cell repertoires in COVID-19. The table came from immunoSEQ multiplex PCR; TCRdb's copy has only in-frame clones and leaves some out. The table records roughly 75,000 clones, 90% of them present only once. What was sequenced was peripheral blood. These receptor sequences come from a human donor in a cohort sampled during active COVID-19.

In its sample, this clone was seen a few times. The chain combines TRBV5-8 with TRBJ2-3; D might be TRBD2 (6 bases). The CDR3 contains 17 residues. With 2 bases removed from V and 1 base from J, the gap between germline ends came to 17 bases. Germline V gene sequence: CDR1 SGHTS, CDR2 YDEGEE. CDR3 protein: CASSFGTGVQGTDTQYF. The CDR3 DNA follows: TGTGCCAGCAGCTTCGGGACTGGAGTCCAGGGCACAGATACGCAGTATTTT.

This sequence joins TRBV19 and TRBJ1-1; 7 bases fit TRBD1. The trim removed 9 bases at V and 4 bases at J, leaving 8 bases unmatched. This CDR3 has 13 amino acids. Germline V gives CDR1 LNHDA, CDR2 SQIVND (reference sequence). The CDR3 region is CASLQGYRTEAFF. The CDR3 DNA reads as TGTGCCAGCCTACAGGGGTATCGCACTGAAGCTTTCTTT.

V gene TRBV19 combines with J gene TRBJ2-1; D is perhaps TRBD1 (6 bases). The germline CDR1 and CDR2 sequences are LNHDA and SQIVND (reference sequence). Trimming took off 10 bases at V and 9 bases at J, with 19 bases between the two ends. The CDR3 spans 13 residues. CDR3 sequence: CATQPAGGGEQFF. The CDR3 DNA reads TGTGCCACCCAACCCGCTGGGGGCGGTGAGCAGTTCTTC.

CDR3 DNA sequence: TGCAGTGCAACTAGTGGTCATGAGCAGTTCTTC. Its translation: CSATSGHEQFF. The J gene is TRBJ2-1, the V gene TRBV20-1; tentatively, D is TRBD2 (5 bases). The CDR3 totals 11 residues. Germline assignment: CDR1 DFQATT and CDR2 SNEGSKA (reference sequence). V was shortened by 6 bases and J by 8 bases, with 11 bases between the two germline ends.

V and J are TRBV7-2 and TRBJ2-7, with a tentative D call TRBD1 (5 bases). V lost 1 base and J 6 bases, leaving 7 bases between the germline ends. This CDR3 is built from 12 residues. The germline V gene encodes CDR1 SGHTA and CDR2 FQGNSA. The CDR3 bases are TGTGCCAGCAGCTTAGAAAGGGGCGAGCAGTACTTC. This sequence encodes CASSLERGEQYF.

This clone was detected once. V and J are TRBV11-2 and TRBJ2-3; 12 bases are a match to TRBD2. Germline CDR1 is SGHAT and CDR2 is FQNNGV. V gave up 5 bases and J gave up 4 bases; unmatched junction bases: 7. CDR3 length: 16 amino acids. The CDR3 sequence: CASSPLAGGLSDTQYF. CDR3 sequence (DNA): TGTGCCAGCAGCCCTCTAGCGGGGGGGCTGTCAGATACGCAGTATTTT.

This chain uses TRBV14 with TRBJ2-7, with a weak D call TRBD1 (5 bases). In germline, CDR1 is SGHDN, CDR2 FVKESK. The CDR3 extends over 13 amino acids. The V gene lost 8 bases and the J gene lost 2 bases, with 13 bases spanning the gap. Here the CDR3 DNA reads TGTGCCAGCGCCACAGGCAGCACCTACGAGCAGTACTTC. Translated: CASATGSTYEQYF.